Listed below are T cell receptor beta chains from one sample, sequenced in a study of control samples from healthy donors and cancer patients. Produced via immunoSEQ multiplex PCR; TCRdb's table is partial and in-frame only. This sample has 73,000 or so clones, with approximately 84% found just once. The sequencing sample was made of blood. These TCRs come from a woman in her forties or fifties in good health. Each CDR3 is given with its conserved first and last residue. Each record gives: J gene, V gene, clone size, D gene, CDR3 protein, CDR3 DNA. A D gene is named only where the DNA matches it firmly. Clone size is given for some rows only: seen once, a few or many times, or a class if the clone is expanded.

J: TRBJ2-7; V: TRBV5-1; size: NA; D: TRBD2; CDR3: CASSPGLASVFEQYF; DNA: TGCGCCAGCAGCCCCGGACTAGCATCTGTTTTCGAGCAGTACTTC
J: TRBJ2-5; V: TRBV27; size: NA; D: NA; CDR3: CASSLIRRETQYF; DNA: TGTGCCAGCAGTTTAATTAGGCGAGAGACCCAGTACTTC
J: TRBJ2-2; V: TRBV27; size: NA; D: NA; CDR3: CASSALSSYGGELFF; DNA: TGTGCCAGCAGTGCCCTTTCTAGCTACGGCGGGGAGCTGTTTTTT
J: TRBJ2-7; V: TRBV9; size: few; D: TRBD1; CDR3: CASSADRGMSYEQYF; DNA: TGTGCCAGCAGCGCCGACAGGGGGATGTCCTACGAGCAGTACTTC
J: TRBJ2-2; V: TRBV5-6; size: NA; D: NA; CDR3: CASSFETRVDGELFF; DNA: TGTGCCAGCAGCTTCGAGACTAGAGTAGACGGGGAGCTGTTTTTT
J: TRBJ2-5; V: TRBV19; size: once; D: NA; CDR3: CASSIVQGGETQYF; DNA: TGTGCCAGTAGTATAGTACAGGGTGGAGAGACCCAGTACTTC
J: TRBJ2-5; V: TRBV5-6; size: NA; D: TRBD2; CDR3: CASSGLAGETQYF; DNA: TGTGCCAGCAGCGGACTAGCGGGGGAGACCCAGTACTTC
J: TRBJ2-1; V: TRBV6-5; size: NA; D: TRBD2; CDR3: CASRVLAGPNNEQFF; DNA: TGTGCCAGCAGAGTACTAGCGGGACCCAACAATGAGCAGTTCTTC
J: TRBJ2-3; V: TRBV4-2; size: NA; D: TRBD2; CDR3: CASSQKAGTSGTDTQYF; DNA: TGTGCCAGCAGCCAGAAGGCGGGGACTAGCGGCACAGATACGCAGTATTTT
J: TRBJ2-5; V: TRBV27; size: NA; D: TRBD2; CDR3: CASSFVGTRKTQYF; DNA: TGTGCCAGCAGTTTCGTGGGGACTAGGAAGACCCAGTACTTC
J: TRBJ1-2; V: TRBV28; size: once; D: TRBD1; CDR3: CASSRGGGTYRANYGYTF; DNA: TGTGCCAGCAGCCGTGGAGGGGGCACTTATAGAGCTAACTATGGCTACACCTTC
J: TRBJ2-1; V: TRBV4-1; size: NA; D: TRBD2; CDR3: CASSQFFGGGAYNEQFF; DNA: TGCGCCAGCAGCCAATTCTTTGGGGGGGGAGCCTACAATGAGCAGTTCTTC
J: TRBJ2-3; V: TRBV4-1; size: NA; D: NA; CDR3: CASSQEGPLSHTQYF; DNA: TGCGCCAGCAGCCAAGAGGGTCCCCTATCGCATACGCAGTATTTT
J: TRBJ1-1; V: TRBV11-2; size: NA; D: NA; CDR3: CASSPPRDTEAFF; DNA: TGTGCCAGCAGCCCTCCCAGGGACACTGAAGCTTTCTTT
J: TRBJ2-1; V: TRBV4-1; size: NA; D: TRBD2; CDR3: CASSQDDGLAEDNEQFF; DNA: TGCGCCAGCAGCCAAGATGACGGACTAGCGGAAGACAATGAGCAGTTCTTC
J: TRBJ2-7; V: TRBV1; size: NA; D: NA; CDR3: CTSSQDRDRAHEQYF; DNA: TGCACCAGCAGCCAAGACCGGGACAGGGCCCACGAGCAGTACTTC
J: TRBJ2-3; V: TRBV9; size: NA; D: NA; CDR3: CASSVGAVSTDTQYF; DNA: TGTGCCAGCAGCGTAGGGGCGGTTAGCACAGATACGCAGTATTTT
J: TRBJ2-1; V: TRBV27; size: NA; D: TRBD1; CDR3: CASSLPLRPGGYNEQFF; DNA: TGTGCCAGCAGTTTGCCCTTGAGGCCAGGGGGTTACAATGAGCAGTTCTTC
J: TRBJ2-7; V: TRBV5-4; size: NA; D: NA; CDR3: CASSFRLVGSEQYF; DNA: TGTGCCAGCAGCTTCCGGTTAGTTGGGTCCGAGCAGTACTTC
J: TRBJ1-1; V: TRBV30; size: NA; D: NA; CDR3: CAWSVDGGTEAFF; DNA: TGTGCCTGGAGTGTAGATGGGGGGACTGAAGCTTTCTTT
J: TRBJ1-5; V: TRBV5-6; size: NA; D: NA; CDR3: CASSLASGRAQHF; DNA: TGTGCCAGCAGCTTGGCCTCGGGAAGGGCCCAGCATTTT
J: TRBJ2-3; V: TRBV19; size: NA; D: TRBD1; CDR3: CASSPHRGKPYF; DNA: TGTGCCAGTAGTCCACACAGGGGGAAGCCGTATTTT
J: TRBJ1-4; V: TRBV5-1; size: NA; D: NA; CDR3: CASSLDGKNEKLFF; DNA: TGCGCCAGCAGCTTGGACGGGAAAAATGAAAAACTGTTTTTT
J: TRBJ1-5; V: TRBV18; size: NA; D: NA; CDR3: CASSPRADTSNQPQHF; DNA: TGTGCCAGCTCACCACGTGCAGATACTAGCAATCAGCCCCAGCATTTT
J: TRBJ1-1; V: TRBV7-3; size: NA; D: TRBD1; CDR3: CASSLIGGGAGAEAFF; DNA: TGTGCCAGCAGCTTAATAGGAGGGGGCGCCGGGGCTGAAGCTTTCTTT
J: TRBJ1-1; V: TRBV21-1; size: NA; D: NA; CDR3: CASSAWRRAFF; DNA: TGTGCCAGCAGCGCCTGGAGACGGGCTTTCTTT
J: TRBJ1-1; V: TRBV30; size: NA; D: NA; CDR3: CAWSGGQIEAFF; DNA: TGTGCCTGGAGTGGGGGACAAATTGAAGCTTTCTTT
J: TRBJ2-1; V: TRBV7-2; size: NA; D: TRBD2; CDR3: CASSLWGTSGYNEQFF; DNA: TGTGCCAGCAGCTTATGGGGGACTAGCGGATACAATGAGCAGTTCTTC
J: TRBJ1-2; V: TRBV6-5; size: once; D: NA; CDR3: CASSYSKGVYGYTF; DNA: TGTGCCAGCAGTTACTCGAAAGGGGTCTATGGCTACACCTTC
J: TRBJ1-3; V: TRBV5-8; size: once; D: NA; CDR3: CASSLWGPEGNTIYF; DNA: TGTGCCAGCAGCTTGTGGGGGCCAGAAGGAAACACCATATATTTT
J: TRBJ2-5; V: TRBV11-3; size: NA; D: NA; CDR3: CASSLEVSEYQETQYF; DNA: TGTGCCAGCAGCTTAGAGGTTAGCGAGTACCAAGAGACCCAGTACTTC
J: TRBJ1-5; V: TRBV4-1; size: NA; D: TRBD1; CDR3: CASSQHSQRDSNQPQHF; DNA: TGCGCCAGCAGCCAACACTCCCAACGGGACAGTAACCAGCCCCAGCATTTT
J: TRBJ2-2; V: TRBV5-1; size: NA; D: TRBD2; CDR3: CASSRQGGETGELFF; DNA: TGCGCCAGCAGCCGCCAGGGAGGGGAAACCGGGGAGCTGTTTTTT
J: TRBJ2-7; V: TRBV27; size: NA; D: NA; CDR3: CASRPAGLHEQYF; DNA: TGTGCCAGCAGACCGGCGGGTCTCCACGAGCAGTACTTC
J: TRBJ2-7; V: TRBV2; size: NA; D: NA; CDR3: CASSESGRATYEQYF; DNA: TGTGCCAGCAGTGAGTCGGGAAGGGCCACCTACGAGCAGTACTTC
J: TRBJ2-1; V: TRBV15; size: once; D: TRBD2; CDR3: CATSREIAGFYNEQFF; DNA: TGTGCCACCAGCAGAGAAATAGCGGGATTCTACAATGAGCAGTTCTTC
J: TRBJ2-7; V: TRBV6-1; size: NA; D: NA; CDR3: CASSDRSGVDEQYF; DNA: TGTGCCAGCAGTGACCGTTCAGGGGTCGACGAGCAGTACTTC
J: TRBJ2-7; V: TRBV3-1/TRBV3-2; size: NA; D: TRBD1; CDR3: CASSPTGGSYRYEQYF; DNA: TGTGCCAGCAGCCCTACAGGGGGAAGCTATCGCTACGAGCAGTACTTC
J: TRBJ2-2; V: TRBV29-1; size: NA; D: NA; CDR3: CSAKQGANTGELFF; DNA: TGCAGCGCGAAACAGGGCGCGAACACCGGGGAGCTGTTTTTT
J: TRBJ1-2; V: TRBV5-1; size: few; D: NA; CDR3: CASSSGGRGGYTF; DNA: TGCGCCAGCAGCTCGGGCGGGCGAGGTGGCTACACCTTC
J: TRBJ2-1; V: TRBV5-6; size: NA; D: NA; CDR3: CASSLVSMNEQFF; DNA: TGTGCCAGCAGCTTGGTGTCTATGAATGAGCAGTTCTTC
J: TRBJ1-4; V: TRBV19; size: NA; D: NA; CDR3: CASSIYSNEKLFF; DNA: TGTGCCAGTAGTATCTACAGTAATGAAAAACTGTTTTTT
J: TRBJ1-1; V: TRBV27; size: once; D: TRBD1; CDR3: CASSPWDRVNTEAFF; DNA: TGTGCCAGCAGTCCCTGGGACAGGGTGAACACTGAAGCTTTCTTT
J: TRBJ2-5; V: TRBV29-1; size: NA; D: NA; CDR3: CSVEVRGQETQYF; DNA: TGCAGCGTTGAAGTGAGGGGACAAGAGACCCAGTACTTC
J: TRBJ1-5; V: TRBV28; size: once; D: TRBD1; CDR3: CASSSDRVGQPQHF; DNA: TGTGCCAGCAGTTCAGACAGGGTCGGTCAGCCCCAGCATTTT
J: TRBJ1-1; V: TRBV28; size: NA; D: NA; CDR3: CASSFGTGNTEAFF; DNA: TGTGCCAGCAGTTTCGGGACGGGGAACACTGAAGCTTTCTTT
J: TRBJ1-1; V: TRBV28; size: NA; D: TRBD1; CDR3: CASSYTDRENTEAFF; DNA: TGTGCCAGCAGTTATACCGACAGGGAGAACACTGAAGCTTTCTTT
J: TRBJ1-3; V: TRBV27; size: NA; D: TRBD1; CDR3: CASRAPGQGGGNTIYF; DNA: TGTGCCAGCAGGGCCCCGGGACAGGGGGGTGGAAACACCATATATTTT
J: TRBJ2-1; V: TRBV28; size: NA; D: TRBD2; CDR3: CASKVLGSGRGFEQFF; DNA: TGTGCCAGCAAAGTATTGGGGAGCGGGAGAGGGTTTGAGCAGTTCTTC
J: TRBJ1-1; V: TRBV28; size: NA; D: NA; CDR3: CATLTGLQAFF; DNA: TGTGCCACCTTGACAGGACTGCAAGCTTTCTTT
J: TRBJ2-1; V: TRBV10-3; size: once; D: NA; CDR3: CAITSLNEQFF; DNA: TGTGCCATCACTAGCCTCAATGAGCAGTTCTTC
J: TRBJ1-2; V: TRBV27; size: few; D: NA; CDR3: CASSRAGVGYTF; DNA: TGTGCCAGCAGCCGAGCAGGGGTCGGCTACACCTTC
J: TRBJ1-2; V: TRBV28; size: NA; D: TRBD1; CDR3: CASSPPLLTGDRYGYTF; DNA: TGTGCCAGCAGTCCTCCCTTATTGACAGGGGACCGCTATGGCTACACCTTC
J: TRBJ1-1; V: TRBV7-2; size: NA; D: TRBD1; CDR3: CASSLARQGAFF; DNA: TGTGCCAGCAGCTTAGCGAGACAGGGAGCTTTCTTT
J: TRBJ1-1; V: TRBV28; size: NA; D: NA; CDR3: CASSLTHPPEAFF; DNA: TGTGCCAGCAGTTTAACCCACCCCCCTGAAGCTTTCTTT
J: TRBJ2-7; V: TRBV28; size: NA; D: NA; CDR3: CASRKGYEQYF; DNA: TGTGCCAGCAGAAAAGGATACGAGCAGTACTTC
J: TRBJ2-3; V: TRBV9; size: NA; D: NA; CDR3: CASSYSYRGGAQYF; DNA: TGTGCCAGCAGTTACAGCTACAGGGGAGGAGCGCAGTATTTT
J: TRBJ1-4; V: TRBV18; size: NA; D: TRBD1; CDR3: CASSPPGQDTEKLFF; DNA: TGTGCCAGCTCACCACCGGGACAGGACACTGAAAAACTGTTTTTT
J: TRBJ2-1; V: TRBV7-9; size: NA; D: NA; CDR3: CASSFFRGGAGNEQFF; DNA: TGTGCCAGCAGCTTTTTTAGGGGGGGCGCGGGCAATGAGCAGTTCTTC
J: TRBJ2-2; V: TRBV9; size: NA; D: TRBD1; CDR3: CASSVTGAGELFF; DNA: TGTGCCAGCAGCGTGACAGGGGCCGGGGAGCTGTTTTTT